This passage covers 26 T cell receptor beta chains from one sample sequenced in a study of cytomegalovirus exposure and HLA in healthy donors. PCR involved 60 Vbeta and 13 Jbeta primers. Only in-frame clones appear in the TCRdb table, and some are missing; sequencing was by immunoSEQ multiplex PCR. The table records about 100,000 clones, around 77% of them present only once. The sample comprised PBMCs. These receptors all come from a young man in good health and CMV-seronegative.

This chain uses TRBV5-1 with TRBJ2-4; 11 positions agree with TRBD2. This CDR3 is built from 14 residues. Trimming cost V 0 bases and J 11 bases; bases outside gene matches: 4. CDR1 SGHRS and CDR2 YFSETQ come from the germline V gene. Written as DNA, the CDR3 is TGCGCCAGCAGCTTGGAGGGGACTAGCGGTCTTCAGTACTTC. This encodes CASSLEGTSGLQYF.

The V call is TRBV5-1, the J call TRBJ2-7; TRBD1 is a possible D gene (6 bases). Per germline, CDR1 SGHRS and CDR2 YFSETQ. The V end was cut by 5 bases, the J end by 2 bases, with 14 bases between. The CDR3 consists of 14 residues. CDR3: CASSRQAFPYEQYF. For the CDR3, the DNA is TGCGCCAGCAGTCGACAGGCCTTTCCCTACGAGCAGTACTTC.

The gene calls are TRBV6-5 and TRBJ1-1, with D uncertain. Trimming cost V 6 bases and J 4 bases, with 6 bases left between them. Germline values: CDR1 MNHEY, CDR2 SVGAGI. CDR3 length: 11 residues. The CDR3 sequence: CASRVATEAFF. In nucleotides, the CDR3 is TGTGCCAGCAGGGTGGCCACTGAAGCTTTCTTT.

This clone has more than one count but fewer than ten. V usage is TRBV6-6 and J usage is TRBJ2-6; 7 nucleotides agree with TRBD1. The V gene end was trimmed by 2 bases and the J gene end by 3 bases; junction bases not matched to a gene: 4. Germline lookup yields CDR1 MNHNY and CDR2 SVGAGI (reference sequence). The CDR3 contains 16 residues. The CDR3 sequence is CASSYGDRVGANVLTF. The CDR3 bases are TGTGCCAGCAGTTACGGAGACAGGGTTGGGGCCAACGTCCTGACTTTC.

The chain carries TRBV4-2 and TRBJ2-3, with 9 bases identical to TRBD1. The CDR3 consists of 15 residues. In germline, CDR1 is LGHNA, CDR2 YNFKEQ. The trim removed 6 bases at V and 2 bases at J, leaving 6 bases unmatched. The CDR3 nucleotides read TGTGCCAGCAGGCCGGGACAGGGTCCCACAGATACGCAGTATTTT. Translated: CASRPGQGPTDTQYF.

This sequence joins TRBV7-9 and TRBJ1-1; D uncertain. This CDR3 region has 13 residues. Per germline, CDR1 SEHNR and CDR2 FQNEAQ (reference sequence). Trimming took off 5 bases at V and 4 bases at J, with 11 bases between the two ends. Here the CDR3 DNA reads TGTGCCAGCAGCGTCTTCGAGGCCACTGAAGCTTTCTTT. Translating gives CASSVFEATEAFF.

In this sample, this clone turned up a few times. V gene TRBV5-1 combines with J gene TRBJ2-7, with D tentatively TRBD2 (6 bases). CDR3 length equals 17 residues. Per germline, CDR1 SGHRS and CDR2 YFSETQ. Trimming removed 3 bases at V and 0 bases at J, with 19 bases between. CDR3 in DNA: TGCGCCAGCAGCTCCACCGCGAGCGGGCCTTACTCCTACGAGCAGTACTTC. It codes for CASSSTASGPYSYEQYF.

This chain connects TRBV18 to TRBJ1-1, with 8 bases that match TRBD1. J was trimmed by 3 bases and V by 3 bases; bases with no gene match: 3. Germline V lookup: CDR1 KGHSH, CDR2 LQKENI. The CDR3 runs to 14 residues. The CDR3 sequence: CASSPRGLDTEAFF. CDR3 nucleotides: TGTGCCAGCTCACCCAGGGGGCTGGACACTGAAGCTTTCTTT. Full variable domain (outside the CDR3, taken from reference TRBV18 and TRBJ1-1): NAGVMQNPRHLVRRRGQEARLRCSPMKGHSHVYWYRQLPEEGLKFMVYLQKENIIDESGMPKERFSAEFPKEGPSILRIQQVVRGDSAAYFCASSPRGLDTEAFFGQGTRLTVV.

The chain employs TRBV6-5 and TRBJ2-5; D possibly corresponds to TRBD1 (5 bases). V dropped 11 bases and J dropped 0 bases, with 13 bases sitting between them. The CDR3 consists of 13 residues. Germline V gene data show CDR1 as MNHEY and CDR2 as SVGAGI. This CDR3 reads CAAQGIHQETQYF. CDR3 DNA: TGTGCCGCCCAGGGCATTCACCAAGAGACCCAGTACTTC.

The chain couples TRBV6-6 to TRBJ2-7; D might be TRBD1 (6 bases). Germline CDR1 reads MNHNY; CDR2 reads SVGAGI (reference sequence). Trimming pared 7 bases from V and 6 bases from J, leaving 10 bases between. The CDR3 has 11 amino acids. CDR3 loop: CASTGVREQYF. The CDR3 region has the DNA TGTGCCAGCACAGGGGTTCGCGAGCAGTACTTC.

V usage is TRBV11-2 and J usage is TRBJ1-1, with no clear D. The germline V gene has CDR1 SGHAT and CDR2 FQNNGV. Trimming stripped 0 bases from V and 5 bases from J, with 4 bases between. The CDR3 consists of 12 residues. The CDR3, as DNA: TGTGCCAGCAGCTTAGATGAGACTGAAGCTTTCTTT. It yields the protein CASSLDETEAFF.

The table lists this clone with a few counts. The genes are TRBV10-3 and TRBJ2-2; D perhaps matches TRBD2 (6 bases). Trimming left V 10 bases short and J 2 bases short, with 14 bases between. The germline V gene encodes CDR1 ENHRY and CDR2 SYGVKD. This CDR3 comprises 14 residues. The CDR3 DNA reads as TGTGCCACCCTCGGGACTTTTAACACCGGGGAGCTGTTTTTT. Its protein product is CATLGTFNTGELFF.

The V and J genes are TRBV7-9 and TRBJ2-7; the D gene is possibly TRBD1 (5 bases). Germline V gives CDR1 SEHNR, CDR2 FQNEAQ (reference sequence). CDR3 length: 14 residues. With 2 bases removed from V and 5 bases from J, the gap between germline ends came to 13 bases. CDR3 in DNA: TGTGCCAGCAGCTTACAGGGTGGTAGCAACGAGCAGTACTTC. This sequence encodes CASSLQGGSNEQYF.

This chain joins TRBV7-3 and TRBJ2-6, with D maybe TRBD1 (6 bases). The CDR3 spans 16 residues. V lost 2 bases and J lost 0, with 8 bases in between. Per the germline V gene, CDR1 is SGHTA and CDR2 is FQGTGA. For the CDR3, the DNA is TGTGCCAGCAGCTTAGCAGGGGCCTCTGGGGCCAACGTCCTGACTTTC. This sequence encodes CASSLAGASGANVLTF. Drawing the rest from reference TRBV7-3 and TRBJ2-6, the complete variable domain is GAGVSQTPSNKVTEKGKYVELRCDPISGHTALYWYRQSLGQGPEFLIYFQGTGAADDSGLPNDRFFAVRPEGSVSTLKIQRTERGDSAVYLCASSLAGASGANVLTFGAGSRLTVL.

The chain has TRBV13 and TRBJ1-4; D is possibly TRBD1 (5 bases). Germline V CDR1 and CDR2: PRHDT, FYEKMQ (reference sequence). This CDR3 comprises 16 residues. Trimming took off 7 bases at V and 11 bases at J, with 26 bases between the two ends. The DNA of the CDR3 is TGTGCCAGCACCCTCTTTTCGACAGCGCATCGGAAGAAACTGTTTTTT. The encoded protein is CASTLFSTAHRKKLFF.

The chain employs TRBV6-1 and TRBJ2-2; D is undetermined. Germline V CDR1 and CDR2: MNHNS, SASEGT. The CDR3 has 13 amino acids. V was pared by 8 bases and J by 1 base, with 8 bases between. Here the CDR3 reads CASPRQNTGELFF. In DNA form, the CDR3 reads TGTGCCAGCCCAAGACAGAACACCGGGGAGCTGTTTTTT.

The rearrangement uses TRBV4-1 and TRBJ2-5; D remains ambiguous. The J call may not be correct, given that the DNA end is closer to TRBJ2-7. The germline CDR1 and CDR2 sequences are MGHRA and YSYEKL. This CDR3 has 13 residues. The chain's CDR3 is CASSQPRSYEQYF. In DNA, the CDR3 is TGCGCCAGCAGCCAACCCCGTTCTTACGAGCAGTACTTC.

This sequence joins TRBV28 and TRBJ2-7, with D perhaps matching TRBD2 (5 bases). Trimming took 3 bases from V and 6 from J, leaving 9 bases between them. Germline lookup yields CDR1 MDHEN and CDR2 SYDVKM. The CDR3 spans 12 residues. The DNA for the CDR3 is TGTGCCAGCAGTTTGTATCGGGGCGAGCAGTACTTC. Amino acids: CASSLYRGEQYF.

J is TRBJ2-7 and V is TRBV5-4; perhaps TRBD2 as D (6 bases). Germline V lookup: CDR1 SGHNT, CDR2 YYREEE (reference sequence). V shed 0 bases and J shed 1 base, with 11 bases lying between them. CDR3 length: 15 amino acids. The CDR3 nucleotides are TGTGCCAGCAGCTTGGAGGAGGGCTCTTCCTACGAGCAGTACTTC. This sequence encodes CASSLEEGSSYEQYF.

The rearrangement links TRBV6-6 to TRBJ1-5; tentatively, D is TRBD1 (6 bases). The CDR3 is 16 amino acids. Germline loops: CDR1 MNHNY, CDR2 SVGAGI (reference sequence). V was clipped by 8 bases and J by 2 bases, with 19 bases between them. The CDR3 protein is CASQAPGARGNQPQHF. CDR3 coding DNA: TGTGCCAGCCAGGCCCCAGGGGCTCGCGGCAATCAGCCCCAGCATTTT.

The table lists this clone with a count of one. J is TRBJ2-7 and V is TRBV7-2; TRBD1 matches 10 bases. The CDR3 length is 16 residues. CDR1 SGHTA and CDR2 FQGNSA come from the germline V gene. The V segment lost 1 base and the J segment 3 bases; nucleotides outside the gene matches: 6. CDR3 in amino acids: CASSLDPGTGVYEQYF. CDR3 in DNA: TGTGCCAGCAGCTTAGATCCGGGGACAGGGGTCTACGAGCAGTACTTC. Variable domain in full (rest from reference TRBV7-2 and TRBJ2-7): GAGVSQSPSNKVTEKGKDVELRCDPISGHTALYWYRQSLGQGLEFLIYFQGNSAPDKSGLPSDRFSAERTGGSVSTLTIQRTQQEDSAVYLCASSLDPGTGVYEQYFGPGTRLTVT.

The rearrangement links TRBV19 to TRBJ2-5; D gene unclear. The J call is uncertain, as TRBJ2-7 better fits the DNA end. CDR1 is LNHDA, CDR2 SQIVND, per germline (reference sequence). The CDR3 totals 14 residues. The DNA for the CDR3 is TGTGCCAGTAGTATAGGAGGCATAAGCTACGAGCAGTACTTC. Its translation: CASSIGGISYEQYF.

Here the CDR3 reads CASSRLAGGSFRQFF. The CDR3 coding sequence is TGTGCCAGCAGCCGACTAGCGGGAGGATCCTTCCGGCAGTTCTTC. The chain employs TRBV6-5 and TRBJ2-1; 13 positions match TRBD2. After removal of 6 bases from V and 12 bases from J, the junction contained 11 bases not matched to a gene. This CDR3 is built from 15 residues. The germline CDR1 and CDR2 sequences are MNHEY and SVGAGI.

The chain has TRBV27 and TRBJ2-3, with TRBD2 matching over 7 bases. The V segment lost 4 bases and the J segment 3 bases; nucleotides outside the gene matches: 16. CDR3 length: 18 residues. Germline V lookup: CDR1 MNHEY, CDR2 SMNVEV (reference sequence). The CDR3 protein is CASSCFAPRGGRTDTQYF. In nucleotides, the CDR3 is TGTGCCAGCAGTTGCTTCGCTCCTCGTGGCGGGAGAACAGATACGCAGTATTTT.

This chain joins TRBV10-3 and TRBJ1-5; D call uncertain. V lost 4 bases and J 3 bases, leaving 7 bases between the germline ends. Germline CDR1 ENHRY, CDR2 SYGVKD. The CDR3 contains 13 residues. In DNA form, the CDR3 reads TGTGCCATCAGTGGCGGGAACAATCAGCCCCAGCATTTT. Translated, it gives CAISGGNNQPQHF.

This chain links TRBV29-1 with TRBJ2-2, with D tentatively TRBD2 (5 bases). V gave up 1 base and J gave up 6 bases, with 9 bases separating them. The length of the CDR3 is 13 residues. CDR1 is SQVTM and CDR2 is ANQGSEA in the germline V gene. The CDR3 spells CSVEARRAGELFF. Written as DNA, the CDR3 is TGCAGCGTTGAAGCCCGGCGGGCCGGGGAGCTGTTTTTT.